This TCR beta chain was documented in a study of OX40 agonist ivuxolimab in advanced cancers. Study findings and constraints: Expanded clones were, on average, more numerous in CD8+ T cells than in CD4+. The investigators did not determine what antigen specificity the expanded peripheral T cells had.

Data came from immunoSEQ multiplex PCR; TCRdb stores just in-frame clones and leaves some out. The sample lists about 30,000 clones, about 80% occurring once. V was clipped by 1 base and J by 3 bases; unmatched bases: 9. CDR3 length: 16 amino acids. Germline loops: CDR1 GTSNPN, CDR2 SVGIG (reference sequence). Comment on this clone: Its specificity is unknown.

The sequencing used CD4+ or CD8+ T cells sorted from blood, collected in a trial of the OX40 agonist ivuxolimab. The clonotype comes from an adult with an advanced solid tumor such as melanoma, head and neck, liver or kidney cancer. The chain joins TRBV30 to TRBJ1-2, with 9 positions matching TRBD1. This chain's CDR3 is CAWSGGGTGRYYGYTF. The CDR3 DNA follows: TGTGCCTGGAGTGGCGGGGGGACAGGGAGATACTATGGCTACACCTTC.